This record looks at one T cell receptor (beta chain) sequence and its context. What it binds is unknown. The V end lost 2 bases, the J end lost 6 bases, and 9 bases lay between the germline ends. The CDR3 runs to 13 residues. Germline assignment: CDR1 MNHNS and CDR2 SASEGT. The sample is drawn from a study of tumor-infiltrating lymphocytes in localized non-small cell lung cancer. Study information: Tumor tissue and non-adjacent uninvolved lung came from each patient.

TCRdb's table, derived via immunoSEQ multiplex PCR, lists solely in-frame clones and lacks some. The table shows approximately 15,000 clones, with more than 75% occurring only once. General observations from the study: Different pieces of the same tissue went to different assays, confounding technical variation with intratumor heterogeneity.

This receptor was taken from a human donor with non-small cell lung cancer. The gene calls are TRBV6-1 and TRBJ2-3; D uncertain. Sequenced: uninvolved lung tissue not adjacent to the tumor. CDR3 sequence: CASSEQRRDTQYF. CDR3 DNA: TGTGCCAGCAGTGAACAGAGGCGGGATACGCAGTATTTT.